Sequencing of this T cell receptor (beta chain) was carried out in a study of blood T cell repertoires in COVID-19. On the study more broadly: Sites across the United States, Italy and Spain contributed samples from acute and convalescent COVID-19. The analysed material was cDNA or gDNA that came from T cells, B-cell-depleted T cells, or PBMCs.

The CDR3 has 12 residues. Trimming removed 5 bases from V and 2 bases from J, with 5 bases in between. The germline V gene has CDR1 SEHNR and CDR2 FQNEAQ (reference sequence). Authors' methods: Estimation of nucleated cell counts relied on the amplification of reference gene primers. Repertoires were generated with immunoSEQ multiplex PCR, while TCRdb's copy carries only in-frame clones and drops some. D and trimming come from the DNA, and the V and J calls and clone size come from that table. The sample includes about 290,000 clones, about 85% of them seen just once. The chain links TRBV7-9 to TRBJ2-3; D ambiguous. Sequenced: peripheral blood. This TCR was sampled from a woman aged 50 to 65 with active or convalescent COVID-19. The CDR3 DNA sequence: TGTGCCAGCAGCGAGATCACAGATACGCAGTATTTT. It specifies CASSEITDTQYF. The whole variable domain, remainder taken from reference TRBV7-9 and TRBJ2-3, is DTGVSQNPRHKITKRGQNVTFRCDPISEHNRLYWYRQTLGQGPEFLTYFQNEAQLEKSRLLSDRFSAERPKGSFSTLEIQRTEQGDSAMYLCASSEITDTQYFGPGTRLTVL.